A single sample gave rise to the 20 T cell receptor beta chains below, sequenced in a study of Tregs in tolerant kidney transplant recipients. Produced via immunoSEQ multiplex PCR; TCRdb's table is partial and in-frame only. This sample has more than 75,000 clones, with over 85% found just once. The sample consisted of CD4+ T cells from blood, taken before the transplant. Receptor source: a human donor who received a combined kidney and bone marrow transplant.

The genes are TRBV7-9 and TRBJ1-2, with 8 bases lining up with TRBD1. Germline V gene sequence: CDR1 SEHNR, CDR2 FQNEAQ (reference sequence). The J segment lost 8 bases and the V segment lost 2 bases, leaving 7 bases of the junction unmatched. There are 14 residues in the CDR3. CDR3 DNA sequence: TGTGCCAGCAGCTTACTATCGTGGGACAGGGGCTACACCTTC. Its translation is CASSLLSWDRGYTF.

In the case of this clone: The same CDR3 arises from other DNA sequences in this sample as well. The V call is TRBV28, the J call TRBJ1-6; D is unresolved. V was trimmed by 4 bases and J by 13 bases, leaving 23 bases between them. Germline CDR1 MDHEN, CDR2 SYDVKM. The CDR3 length is 16 residues. CDR3 region: CASSSSFGGLGSPLHF. CDR3 nucleotides: TGTGCCAGCAGTTCCTCCTTTGGCGGACTGGGTTCCCCCCTCCACTTT.

V and J are TRBV6-6 and TRBJ2-7; TRBD2 matches 9 bases. Germline V gene data show CDR1 as MNHNY and CDR2 as SVGAGI (reference sequence). With 4 bases clipped from V and 4 bases from J, the junction kept 2 bases outside the gene matches. The CDR3 runs 13 residues. The CDR3 here is CASSSSGEYEQYF. The CDR3 DNA follows: TGTGCCAGCAGTTCTAGCGGGGAATACGAGCAGTACTTC.

The chain joins TRBV19 to TRBJ2-7; TRBD2 agrees at 12 bases. CDR3 length: 16 amino acids. V lost 1 base, J lost 3 bases, and 4 bases stayed unmatched. Per the germline V gene, CDR1 is LNHDA and CDR2 is SQIVND (reference sequence). The CDR3 loop reads CASSIAKGLAGYEQYF. The CDR3 bases are TGTGCCAGTAGTATAGCGAAGGGACTAGCGGGCTACGAGCAGTACTTC.

CDR3 sequence: CASSFPTSGSPEQFF. Written as DNA, the CDR3 is TGTGCCAGCAGCTTTCCGACTAGCGGGAGCCCTGAGCAGTTCTTC. The chain recombines TRBV7-3 with TRBJ2-1, with TRBD2 identical over 12 bases. Germline loops: CDR1 SGHTA, CDR2 FQGTGA. Trimming at V came to 3 bases and at J to 9 bases, leaving 6 bases not matched to a gene. This CDR3 region has 15 residues.

The gene calls are TRBV9 and TRBJ2-5; a possible D gene is TRBD2 (5 bases). This CDR3 is built from 14 residues. Trimming shortened V by 0 bases and J by 7 bases, and 13 bases separated the two germline ends. From germline, CDR1 is SGDLS and CDR2 YYNGEE. The DNA of the CDR3 is TGTGCCAGCAGCGTAGCTGTCGGGGAATGGACCCAGTACTTC. It codes for CASSVAVGEWTQYF.

This rearrangement joins TRBV7-3 to TRBJ1-3, with TRBD1 matching 9 bases. V lost 8 bases to trimming and J lost 4 bases; unmatched junction nucleotides: 9. Germline V lookup: CDR1 SGHTA, CDR2 FQGTGA. This CDR3 spans 15 amino acids. Here the CDR3 DNA reads TGTGCCAGCGGCGTACCGGGACAGGGCGGAAACACCATATATTTT. Encoded protein: CASGVPGQGGNTIYF.

The rearrangement links TRBV7-2 to TRBJ1-3; D uncertain. The CDR3 consists of 15 residues. The germline V gene has CDR1 SGHTA and CDR2 FQGNSA. Trimming removed 5 bases from V and 1 base from J, with 12 bases in between. The DNA for the CDR3 is TGTGCCAGCAGCCAAACGGACTTTTCTGGAAACACCATATATTTT. This codes for CASSQTDFSGNTIYF.

V gene TRBV4-2 combines with J gene TRBJ1-3; the D gene is possibly TRBD1 (5 bases). V lost 0 bases to trimming and J lost 0 bases, with 12 bases between them. The germline gives CDR1 LGHNA, CDR2 YNFKEQ. The CDR3 loop spans 17 amino acids. The CDR3 here is CASSQDPGGASGNTIYF. The DNA of the CDR3 is TGTGCCAGCAGCCAAGACCCGGGGGGAGCCTCTGGAAACACCATATATTTT.

The rearrangement joins TRBV21-1 to TRBJ1-5. TRBV21-1 is recorded as a pseudogene. The CDR3 is 17 amino acids. The CDR3 region has the DNA TGTGCCAGCAGCAAAGAGAATCGGGGGGCTAGCAATCAGCCCCAGCATTTT. It codes for CASSKENRGASNQPQHF.

J is TRBJ2-2 and V is TRBV5-1; perhaps TRBD2 as D (6 bases). This CDR3 is 14 amino acids long. V was pared by 4 bases and J by 4 bases, with 11 bases between. In germline, CDR1 is SGHRS, CDR2 YFSETQ. CDR3: CASSEGGTTGELFF. The CDR3 DNA follows: TGCGCCAGCAGCGAGGGAGGCACCACCGGGGAGCTGTTTTTT. The full variable domain, its missing parts supplied by reference TRBV5-1 and TRBJ2-2, is KAGVTQTPRYLIKTRGQQVTLSCSPISGHRSVSWYQQTPGQGLQFLFEYFSETQRNKGNFPGRFSGRQFSNSRSEMNVSTLELGDSALYLCASSEGGTTGELFFGEGSRLTVL.

The J gene is TRBJ2-1, the V gene TRBV7-2; TRBD2 matches at 13 bases. Germline V gene data show CDR1 as SGHTA and CDR2 as FQGNSA. The trim removed 1 base at V and 10 bases at J, leaving 1 base unmatched. CDR3 length: 14 residues. DNA for the CDR3: TGTGCCAGCAGCTTAGGACTAGCGGGAGGCGAGCAGTTCTTC. Translation: CASSLGLAGGEQFF. The complete variable domain, with remaining parts taken from reference TRBV7-2 and TRBJ2-1, reads GAGVSQSPSNKVTEKGKDVELRCDPISGHTALYWYRQSLGQGLEFLIYFQGNSAPDKSGLPSDRFSAERTGGSVSTLTIQRTQQEDSAVYLCASSLGLAGGEQFFGPGTRLTVL.

The chain is built from TRBV7-6 and TRBJ2-1; possible D gene TRBD2, 5 bases. The CDR3 spans 14 residues. Trimming stripped 5 bases from V and 5 bases from J, with 13 bases between. CDR1 is SGHVS, CDR2 FNYEAQ, per germline. The CDR3 loop reads CASSRWNGNNEQFF. The CDR3 region has the DNA TGTGCCAGCAGCCGTTGGAACGGGAACAATGAGCAGTTCTTC.

This clone was counted only a few times. J is TRBJ2-2 and V is TRBV4-2; the match to TRBD1 covers 9 bases. V shed 4 bases, J shed 4 bases, and the junction held 4 bases outside the gene matches. This CDR3 region has 15 residues. Germline CDR1 reads LGHNA; CDR2 reads YNFKEQ. CDR3 sequence: CASSPGTGTTGELFF. The CDR3 DNA is TGTGCCAGCAGCCCCGGGACAGGGACCACCGGGGAGCTGTTTTTT.

J is TRBJ2-5 and V is TRBV9; 8 bases are a match to TRBD2. Germline V gene data show CDR1 as SGDLS and CDR2 as YYNGEE. V lost 0 bases, J lost 2 bases, and 6 bases stayed unmatched. The CDR3 loop spans 16 amino acids. The CDR3: CASSVAGTRPQETQYF. The CDR3 DNA follows: TGTGCCAGCAGCGTAGCCGGGACTAGACCTCAAGAGACCCAGTACTTC.

This chain connects TRBV28 to TRBJ2-7; a weak D match, TRBD2 (7 bases). The CDR3 loop spans 16 amino acids. The germline V gene has CDR1 MDHEN and CDR2 SYDVKM. V lost 3 bases, J lost 2 bases, and 17 bases lay in between. The CDR3 protein is CASSFYSGGPPYEQYF. The CDR3, as DNA: TGTGCCAGCAGTTTCTATTCCGGGGGGCCACCCTACGAGCAGTACTTC. Full variable domain (remainder filled in from reference TRBV28 and TRBJ2-7): DVKVTQSSRYLVKRTGEKVFLECVQDMDHENMFWYRQDPGLGLRLIYFSYDVKMKEKGDIPEGYSVSREKKERFSLILESASTNQTSMYLCASSFYSGGPPYEQYFGPGTRLTVT.

V gene TRBV11-3 combines with J gene TRBJ2-7, with D maybe TRBD1 (6 bases). V lost 5 bases and J lost 3, with 11 bases in between. CDR3 length: 13 amino acids. Germline V CDR1 and CDR2: SGHNT, YENEEA. CDR3 residues: CASSPTDSYEQYF. CDR3 DNA sequence: TGTGCCAGCAGCCCGACGGACAGCTACGAGCAGTACTTC.

The chain links TRBV6-1 to TRBJ2-3; 9 bases map to TRBD2. V gave up 3 bases and J gave up 0 bases; unmatched junction bases: 4. CDR3 length equals 16 residues. Germline V gene lookup returns CDR1 MNHNS and CDR2 SASEGT. DNA of the CDR3: TGTGCCAGCAGTGAGCCGACTAGCGGAAGCACAGATACGCAGTATTTT. This sequence encodes CASSEPTSGSTDTQYF.

V and J are TRBV5-1 and TRBJ2-1; no clear D. The germline CDR1 and CDR2 sequences are SGHRS and YFSETQ. Trimming shortened V by 3 bases and J by 6 bases, and 13 bases separated the two germline ends. The length of the CDR3 is 14 residues. The CDR3 reads CASSYEVLSNEQFF. Here the CDR3 DNA reads TGCGCCAGCAGCTACGAGGTCTTAAGCAATGAGCAGTTCTTC.

The J gene is TRBJ2-1, the V gene TRBV5-1, with D possibly TRBD2 on 6 matching bases. The V gene lost 2 bases and the J gene lost 10 bases, with 13 bases spanning the gap. The CDR3 is 13 residues long. Germline V gene lookup returns CDR1 SGHRS and CDR2 YFSETQ. The CDR3 nucleotides read TGCGCCAGCAGCTTTTATGGGGAGGAAGAGCAGTTCTTC. Translating it yields CASSFYGEEEQFF.